What follows describes a single T cell receptor (beta chain). Its antigen is unidentified. This sample stems from a study of shared clonotypes between healthy human individuals. Background on the study: For every donor, three CD4 naive, three CD4 memory, two CD8 naive and one CD8 memory plates were used. Notes on the study in general: Represented diversity, genetic and exposure-history alike, was limited by few donors. Sampling covered blood only; tissue repertoires likely differ.

Original data processing: There were no quality scores in the junction-only immunoSEQ sequences, so filtering differed. Profiled with immunoSEQ multiplex PCR; TCRdb holds only in-frame clones, not every one. V, J and clone size are those of that table, while D and trimming were read from the DNA. The repertoire has roughly 2,300,000 clones, 85% to 95% of them found once; the top ten carry 0.3% to 0.45%. The CDR3 extends over 14 amino acids. Germline V lookup: CDR1 KGHSH, CDR2 LQKENI. Trimming took 3 bases from V and 8 from J, leaving 13 bases between them. This receptor was identified in a man younger than 35 in good health. Some clones in this sample may be carry-over from other donors' samples. The source material was naive CD4+ T cells from PBMCs. Described subset: CD45RA+ positively selected. The chain couples TRBV18 to TRBJ1-4; tentatively, D is TRBD1 (5 bases). The CDR3 spells CASSPFQEGEKLFF. CDR3 nucleotide sequence: TGTGCCAGCTCACCCTTTCAGGAGGGGGAAAAACTGTTTTTT. The full variable domain, in which reference TRBV18 and TRBJ1-4 provide the parts outside the CDR3, is NAGVMQNPRHLVRRRGQEARLRCSPMKGHSHVYWYRQLPEEGLKFMVYLQKENIIDESGMPKERFSAEFPKEGPSILRIQQVVRGDSAAYFCASSPFQEGEKLFFGSGTQLSVL.